The source of this T cell receptor (beta chain) is a study of shared clonotypes between healthy human individuals. Study-level background: The plates for each donor numbered three CD4 naive, three CD4 memory, two CD8 naive and one CD8 memory.

It was 200 ng DNA, about 30,000 T cell genomes, that sorted-subset replicate PCRs used. Profiling relied on immunoSEQ multiplex PCR, and the TCRdb table lists in-frame clones only, not all of them. The sample consists of some 900,000 clones, over 75% of them appearing once. Overall study results and limits: Sorted-subset sequencing was shown by rarefaction to be incomplete despite large depth.

Notes on this clone: Antigen unknown. The sample contains more than one DNA sequence encoding this CDR3.

The V end was cut by 0 bases, the J end by 4 bases, with 10 bases between. The germline CDR1 and CDR2 sequences are MGHRA and YSYEKL. CDR3 size: 15 residues. The TCR comes from a man younger than 35 in good health. The chain recombines TRBV4-1 with TRBJ1-3; maybe TRBD1 (5 bases). Specimen: memory CD4+ T cells sorted from blood. Subset in this sample: CD45RA-negative fraction. The CDR3 spells CASSQELGGGNTIYF. CDR3 sequence (DNA): TGCGCCAGCAGCCAAGAACTTGGGGGGGGAAACACCATATATTTT.